This TCR beta chain came from a study of T cells in Graves' hyperthyroidism and ophthalmopathy. Clinical symptoms, serum thyroxine and TRAb, thyroid ultrasound and orbital computed tomography were used for the diagnoses. The sample holds many counts of this clonotype. What it recognizes is unknown. Amplification of TCR beta CDR3 regions was performed using RNA transcripts as template. First-round RT-PCR of the TCR CDR3 relied on the HTBI primer set. MiXCR, applied by TCRdb to the multiplex PCR reads, yields one record per CDR3 protein. The sample carries about 570,000 distinct CDR3 sequences, 46% recorded once. The study, taken as a whole, reports: Blood shared most expanded thyroid clonotypes above 0.001. Ophthalmopathy was predicted by the model a median of approximately six months ahead of onset. A model using 13 V-J features told ophthalmopathy apart from stable hyperthyroidism.

This sequence was found in an adult woman with Graves' disease, either hyperthyroidism or ophthalmopathy (not recorded which). The sequenced material came from peripheral blood or thyroid tissue (not recorded which).

CDR3 nucleotide sequence: TGTGCCAGCCCTACACTAAACACCGGGGAGCTGTTTTTT. Translation gives CASPTLNTGELFF. This sequence joins TRBV7-2 and TRBJ2-2, with no clear D. CDR1 and CDR2 (germline): SGHTA, FQGNSA. There are 13 residues in the CDR3. The V end was cut by 8 bases, the J end by 2 bases, with 9 bases between.